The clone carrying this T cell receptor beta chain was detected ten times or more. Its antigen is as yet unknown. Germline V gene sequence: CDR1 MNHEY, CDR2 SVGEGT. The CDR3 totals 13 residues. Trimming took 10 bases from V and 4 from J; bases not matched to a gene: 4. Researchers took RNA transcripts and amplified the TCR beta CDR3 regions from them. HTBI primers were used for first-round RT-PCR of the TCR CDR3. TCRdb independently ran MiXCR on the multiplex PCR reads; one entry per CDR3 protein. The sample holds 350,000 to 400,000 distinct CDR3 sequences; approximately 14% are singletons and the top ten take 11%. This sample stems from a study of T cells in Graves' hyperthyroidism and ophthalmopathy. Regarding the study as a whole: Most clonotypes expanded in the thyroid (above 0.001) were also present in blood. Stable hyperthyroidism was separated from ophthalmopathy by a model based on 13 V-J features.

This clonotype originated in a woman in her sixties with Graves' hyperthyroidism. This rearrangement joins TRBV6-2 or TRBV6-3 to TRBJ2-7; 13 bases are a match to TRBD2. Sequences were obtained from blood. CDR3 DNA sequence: TGTGCCACCGGACTAGCGGGAGTGTACGAGCAGTACTTC. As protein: CATGLAGVYEQYF.